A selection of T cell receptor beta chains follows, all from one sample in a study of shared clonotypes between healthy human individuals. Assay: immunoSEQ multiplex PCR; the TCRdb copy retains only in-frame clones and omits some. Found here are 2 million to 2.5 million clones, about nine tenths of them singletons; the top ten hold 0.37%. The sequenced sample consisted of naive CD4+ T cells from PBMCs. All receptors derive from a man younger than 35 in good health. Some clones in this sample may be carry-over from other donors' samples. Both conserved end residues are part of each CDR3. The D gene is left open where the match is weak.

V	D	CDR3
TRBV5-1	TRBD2	CASSLVPGGAYNEQFF
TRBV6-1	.	CASSDAGVLATQYF
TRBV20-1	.	CSARNLYEQYF
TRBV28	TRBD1	CASSLGTGRDQPQHF
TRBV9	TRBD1	CASSRTGSYEQYF
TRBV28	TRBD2	CASSPIRTSGANTGELFF
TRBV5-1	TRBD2	CASSLGRGIALSYNEQFF
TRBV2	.	CASRGRLAVYF
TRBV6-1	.	CASRVHRTDTQYF
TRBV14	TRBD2	CASSQELKSRGSIGEQYF
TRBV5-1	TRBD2	CASSLALAGNNEQFF
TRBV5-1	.	CASSLSPQETQYF